These T cell receptor beta chains were read from a single sample in a study of T cells after yellow fever vaccination. One entry per CDR3 protein, called by TCRdb with MiXCR from the 5' RACE reads. The table shows roughly 330,000 distinct CDR3 sequences, with approximately 4% occurring only once. Here the sequenced sample was PBMCs, taken 5 days after the yellow fever booster vaccination. These receptors were taken from a man younger than 35 who received the YFV17D yellow fever vaccine. Both conserved end residues are part of each CDR3. The order of the fields is clone size, V gene, D gene, J gene, CDR3 DNA, CDR3 protein. D genes are given only for firm matches. Size tells how often a clone was seen (once, few, many) or the class of an expanded clone, and some rows leave it out.

many	TRBV7-7	TRBD1	TRBJ2-2	TGTGCCAGCAGCGAACCGGGACAGGGGGCGAACGGGGAGCTGTTTTTT	CASSEPGQGANGELFF
many	TRBV5-1	.	TRBJ2-3	TGCGCCAGCAGCTTGGGGGGGGATACGCAGTATTTT	CASSLGGDTQYF
many	TRBV20-1	.	TRBJ2-3	TGCAGTGCTAGCCCTACAGGGGAGGGTACGCAGTATTTT	CSASPTGEGTQYF
many	TRBV18	.	TRBJ1-5	TGTGCCAGCTCACCAACGAATCAGCCCCAGCATTTT	CASSPTNQPQHF
few	TRBV7-9	.	TRBJ2-5	TGTGCCAGCAGCGGTGGGGGTAGCCACTTCGGAGAGACCCAGTACTTC	CASSGGGSHFGETQYF
many	TRBV4-2	.	TRBJ2-3	TGTGCCAGCAGCCCCACCCTTTCGGATACGCAGTATTTT	CASSPTLSDTQYF
.	TRBV7-6	TRBD1	TRBJ2-5	TGTGCCAGCACCTCCTTAAAGGGTGGACGGGACAGGGGGGGAAAAGAAGAGACCCAGTACTTC	CASTSLKGGRDRGGKEETQYF
many	TRBV27	TRBD1	TRBJ2-7	TGTGCCAGCAGCCCCCGGCCCCCGGGACAGGGACACGAGCAGTACTTC	CASSPRPPGQGHEQYF
.	TRBV4-1	.	TRBJ2-1	TGCGCCAGCATGCTTTCCGGTGGGGTTAATGAGCAGTTCTTC	CASMLSGGVNEQFF
few	TRBV20-1	.	TRBJ2-1	TGCAGTGCTAGAGAGTTCGCAGGTCTTTGGGGTGAGCAGTTCTTC	CSAREFAGLWGEQFF
.	TRBV15	.	TRBJ1-6	TGTGCCACCAGCAGAGGGGGGCGGACCAATTCACCCCTCCACTTT	CATSRGGRTNSPLHF
many	TRBV6-2/TRBV6-3	.	TRBJ1-2	TGTGCCAGCTGGACGCTAGCTAACTATGGCTACACCTTC	CASWTLANYGYTF
.	TRBV20-1	TRBD1	TRBJ1-1	TGCAGTGCCCGGACAGGGCGTGAAGCTTTCTTT	CSARTGREAFF
many	TRBV7-6	.	TRBJ2-1	TGTGCCAGCAGCTTAATCCGTGGGGGGTATGAGCAGTTCTTC	CASSLIRGGYEQFF
few	TRBV12-3/TRBV12-4	.	TRBJ1-2	TGTGCCAGCAGTCCCGACAGGAGCTATGGCTACACCTTC	CASSPDRSYGYTF
many	TRBV11-2	.	TRBJ2-1	TGTGCCAGCAGCTTAGACGTGGATGAGCAGTTCTTC	CASSLDVDEQFF
few	TRBV20-1	.	TRBJ2-6	TGCAGTGCTCGACAGCTCTCTGGGGCCAACGTCCTGACTTTC	CSARQLSGANVLTF
many	TRBV7-9	TRBD1	TRBJ2-1	TGTGCCACCCAGACAGGGGGCCGCGACAATGAGCAGTTCTTC	CATQTGGRDNEQFF
.	TRBV10-1	.	TRBJ1-2	TGCGCCAGCAGCCCCTCCAGGGCTGGTGGCTACACCTTC	CASSPSRAGGYTF
.	TRBV18	.	TRBJ1-2	TGTGCCAGCTCACCACCAAGTTTCTATGGCTACACCTTC	CASSPPSFYGYTF
.	TRBV7-2	TRBD1	TRBJ1-5	TGTGCCAGCAGCTCCGGGACAGGGGGCAAGGGTCAGCCCCAGCATTTT	CASSSGTGGKGQPQHF
.	TRBV3-1	.	TRBJ2-5	TGTGCCAGCAGCCAAGATCAGAAGACCCAGTACTTC	CASSQDQKTQYF
few	TRBV11-2	.	TRBJ1-2	TGTGCCAGCAGCTTAGGAGGTGTGGCAGGGGATATCTATGGCTACACCTTC	CASSLGGVAGDIYGYTF
.	TRBV7-9	.	TRBJ2-2	TGTGCCAGCAGCTCCGGGATCACTAACACCGGGGAGCTGTTTTTT	CASSSGITNTGELFF
.	TRBV24-1	.	TRBJ2-1	TGTGCCACCAGTGATCCACGGGGGGACAAATACAATGAGCAGTTCTTC	CATSDPRGDKYNEQFF
many	TRBV29-1	.	TRBJ1-1	TGCAGCGTTGAAGATCCCCAGGAAGGTAGCGAAGCTTTCTTT	CSVEDPQEGSEAFF
many	TRBV7-2	TRBD1	TRBJ1-4	TGTGCCAGCAGCTCGACAGGGTTGGCTAAACTGTTTTTT	CASSSTGLAKLFF
.	TRBV3-1	.	TRBJ2-5	TGTGCCAGCAGCCAAGCGGGGGCCGGGGAGGAGACCCAGTACTTC	CASSQAGAGEETQYF
.	TRBV5-6	TRBD2	TRBJ2-3	TGTGCCAGCAGCCTCGGGACTAGCGGAGCCCACACAGATACGCAGTATTTT	CASSLGTSGAHTDTQYF
few	TRBV3-1	.	TRBJ2-3	TGTGCCAGCAGCCAATTCGGGGGACTTTCTAGCACAGATACGCAGTATTTT	CASSQFGGLSSTDTQYF
.	TRBV5-7	.	TRBJ1-5	TGTGCCAGCAGCTTGGTAGGCCCTTGCCAGCCCCAGCATTTT	CASSLVGPCQPQHF
many	TRBV18	TRBD1	TRBJ2-3	TGTGCCAGCTCACGACCGGGACAGCCCACAGATACGCAGTATTTT	CASSRPGQPTDTQYF
many	TRBV27	.	TRBJ1-1	TGTGCCAGCAGTTTAAATAGGGGAGGCACTGAAGCTTTCTTT	CASSLNRGGTEAFF
.	TRBV7-2	.	TRBJ2-2	TGTGCCAGCAGCTTAGTATGGGCTAACACCGGGGAGCTGTTTTTT	CASSLVWANTGELFF
many	TRBV7-6	.	TRBJ1-2	TGTGCCAGCAGCCTCCGGTCTTCCGAGGGCTACACCTTC	CASSLRSSEGYTF
many	TRBV5-1	TRBD2	TRBJ2-1	TGCGCCAGCAGCGCCACCCTAGCGGGGAGGATTGAGCAGTTCTTC	CASSATLAGRIEQFF
.	TRBV29-1	.	TRBJ2-3	TGCAGCGTTTTCAGAGGGCCGAGCACAGATACGCAGTATTTT	CSVFRGPSTDTQYF
many	TRBV5-1	TRBD1	TRBJ2-5	TGCGCCAGCAGCATCGGGACAGAAGAGACCCAGTACTTC	CASSIGTEETQYF
few	TRBV20-1	TRBD2	TRBJ2-1	TGCAGTGCTAGAGAGCCCTGGACTAGCGGGGGGCCCGGGGTCTTC	CSAREPWTSGGPGVF
many	TRBV6-5	.	TRBJ2-3	TGTGCCAGCAGTTACCGTTCGTGGGGCACAGATACGCAGTATTTT	CASSYRSWGTDTQYF
many	TRBV5-4	.	TRBJ1-2	TGTGCCAGCAGCTTCGGACCCGACTATGGCTACACCTTC	CASSFGPDYGYTF
few	TRBV5-1	.	TRBJ2-6	TGCGCCAGCAGCTTGATGTCAGCTGGGGCCAACGTCCTGACTTTC	CASSLMSAGANVLTF
.	TRBV6-2/TRBV6-3	.	TRBJ1-5	TGTGCCAGCAGATGGACCGAGGGGAATCAGCCCCAGCATTTT	CASRWTEGNQPQHF
few	TRBV24-1	TRBD1	TRBJ1-2	TGTGCCACCAGGATCGATTATACCGGGACAGAGACTAACTATGGCTACACCTTC	CATRIDYTGTETNYGYTF
few	TRBV5-6	TRBD1	TRBJ2-3	TGTGCCAGCAGCTCGATGACAGGGGTAGGGGAAAATACGCAGTATTTT	CASSSMTGVGENTQYF
.	TRBV6-2/TRBV6-3	.	TRBJ1-1	TGTGCCAGCAGTCGCCCACGGGGGGACCTCCGGAAAAAAGACACTGAAGCTTTCTTT	CASSRPRGDLRKKDTEAFF
many	TRBV4-1	.	TRBJ1-1	TGCGCCAGCAGCCAAATAGGGCCCGAGGGGACGAACACTGAAGCTTTCTTT	CASSQIGPEGTNTEAFF
few	TRBV5-5	TRBD2	TRBJ2-7	TGTGCCAGCAGCTTGACCCTAGCGGCCTACGAGCAGTACTTC	CASSLTLAAYEQYF
many	TRBV5-1	TRBD2	TRBJ2-3	TGCGCCAGCAGCTTGGATCTTAGCGGGGGGCTTACGCAGTATTTT	CASSLDLSGGLTQYF
many	TRBV5-1	TRBD1	TRBJ1-4	TGCGCCAGCAGCTACGCGGGACAGGACCTTAATGAAAAACTGTTTTTT	CASSYAGQDLNEKLFF
few	TRBV5-1	.	TRBJ1-3	TGCGCCAGCAGCTTGGAGGACAGCTCTGGAAACACCATATATTTT	CASSLEDSSGNTIYF